Described below is a single T cell receptor beta chain sequence and its context. Its target is unknown. The data were taken from a study of blood T cells in healthy people across ages. General study findings and limits: A roughly linear age-dependent decrease characterized TCR beta diversity per million T cells.

A sample-barcoded 5' primer and a J-beta primer mix were used in a second PCR of about 7 to 12 cycles. TCRdb re-called the 5' RACE reads through MiXCR, storing one row per CDR3 protein. Counted here are over a million distinct CDR3 sequences, roughly 40% occurring once; the ten biggest clones make up 7% to 9%. The germline V and J ends were trimmed by 3 bases and 4 bases, with 9 bases remaining between them. The CDR3 is 12 amino acids. CDR1 and CDR2 (germline): DFQATT, SNEGSKA (reference sequence). Source material: blood. The TCR was taken from a young woman in good health. The chain is built from TRBV20-1 and TRBJ1-1; D is perhaps TRBD1 (6 bases). CDR3: CSASRGGTEAFF. The CDR3 DNA follows: TGCAGTGCTAGTAGGGGGGGCACTGAAGCTTTCTTT.